This T cell receptor beta chain was identified during a study of blood T cell repertoires in COVID-19. Turning to the study itself: The cDNA or gDNA used as material had been derived from T cells, B-cell-depleted T cells, or PBMCs.

The CDR3 loop spans 15 amino acids. Trimming took 4 bases from V and 0 from J, leaving 10 bases between them. The germline CDR1 and CDR2 sequences are SGHRS and YFSETQ. In the original processing: The assay estimated nucleated cells by amplifying reference gene primers. Some clones are missing from TCRdb's copy, which holds only in-frame ones; the method was immunoSEQ multiplex PCR. That table furnishes V, J and clone size, whereas the DNA furnished D and trimming. The sample yields 490,000 or so clones, around nine tenths seen once. Clinical history reported by participants formed the basis on which cohorts were assigned. A single count supports this clone.

The gene calls are TRBV5-1 and TRBJ2-2; a weak D match, TRBD1 (6 bases). The material sequenced was PBMCs or T cells enriched from blood (not recorded which). The TCR comes from a woman aged 40 to 55 who had recovered from COVID-19. In nucleotides, the CDR3 is TGCGCCAGCAGCGTCGGACAGTCGAACACCGGGGAGCTGTTTTTT. It translates to CASSVGQSNTGELFF.